This TCR beta chain was captured by sequencing in a study of OX40 agonist ivuxolimab in advanced cancers. Measured with immunoSEQ multiplex PCR; TCRdb has only the in-frame clones, and not every one. The sample lists about 64,000 clones; about 91% were seen once. CDR1 SGHRS and CDR2 YFSETQ come from the germline V gene. V trimming: 2 bases; J trimming: 2 bases; junction bases outside the gene matches: 6. This CDR3 contains 15 residues. The clonotype comes from an adult with an advanced solid tumor such as melanoma, head and neck, liver or kidney cancer. The rearrangement joins TRBV5-1 to TRBJ2-7; 8 positions agree with TRBD2. The sequences come from CD4+ or CD8+ T cells sorted from blood, collected in a trial of the OX40 agonist ivuxolimab. DNA for the CDR3: TGCGCCAGCAGCTTCCAGCGGGAGTCGACCTACGAGCAGTACTTC. Translated: CASSFQRESTYEQYF.